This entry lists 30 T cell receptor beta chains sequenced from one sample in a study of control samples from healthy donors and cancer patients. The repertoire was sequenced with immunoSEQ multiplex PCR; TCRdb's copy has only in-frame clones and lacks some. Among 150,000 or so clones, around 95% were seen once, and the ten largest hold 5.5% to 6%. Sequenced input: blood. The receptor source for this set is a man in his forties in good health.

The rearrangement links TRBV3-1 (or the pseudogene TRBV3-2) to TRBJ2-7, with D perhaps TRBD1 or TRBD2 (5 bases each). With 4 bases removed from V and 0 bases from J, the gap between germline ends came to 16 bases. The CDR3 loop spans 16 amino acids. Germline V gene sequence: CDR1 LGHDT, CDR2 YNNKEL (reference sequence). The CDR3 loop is CASSPPWDASSYEQYF. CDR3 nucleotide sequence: TGTGCCAGCAGCCCCCCTTGGGACGCGAGCTCCTACGAGCAGTACTTC.

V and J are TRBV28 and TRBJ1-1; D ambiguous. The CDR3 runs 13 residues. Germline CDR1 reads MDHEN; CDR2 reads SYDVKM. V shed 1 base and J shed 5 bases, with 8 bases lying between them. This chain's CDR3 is CASSLLKGTEAFF. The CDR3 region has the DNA TGTGCCAGCAGTTTATTGAAGGGTACTGAAGCTTTCTTT.

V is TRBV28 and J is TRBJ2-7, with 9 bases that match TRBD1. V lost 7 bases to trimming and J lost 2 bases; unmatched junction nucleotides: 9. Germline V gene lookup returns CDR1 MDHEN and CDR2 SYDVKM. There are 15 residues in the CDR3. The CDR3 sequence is CASTAPRDRAYEQYF. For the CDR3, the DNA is TGTGCCAGCACTGCTCCCCGGGACAGGGCCTACGAGCAGTACTTC.

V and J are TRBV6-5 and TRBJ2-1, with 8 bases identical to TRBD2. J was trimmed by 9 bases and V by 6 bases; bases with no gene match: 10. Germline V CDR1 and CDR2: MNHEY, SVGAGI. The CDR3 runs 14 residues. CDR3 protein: CASRVSGGPLEQFF. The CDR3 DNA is TGTGCCAGCAGAGTGTCGGGGGGGCCACTTGAGCAGTTCTTC.

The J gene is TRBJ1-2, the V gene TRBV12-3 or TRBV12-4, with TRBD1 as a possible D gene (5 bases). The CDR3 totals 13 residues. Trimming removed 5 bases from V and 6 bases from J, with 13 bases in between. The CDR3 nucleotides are TGTGCCAGCAGTCCCATGGGGGGAGATGGCTACACCTTC. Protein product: CASSPMGGDGYTF.

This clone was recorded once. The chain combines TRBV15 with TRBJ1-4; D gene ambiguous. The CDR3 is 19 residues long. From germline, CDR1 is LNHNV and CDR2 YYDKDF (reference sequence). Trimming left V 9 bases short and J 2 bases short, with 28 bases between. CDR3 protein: CATRIVRIRAAGTNEKLFF. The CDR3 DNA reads TGTGCCACGCGTATCGTCAGAATTCGAGCCGCGGGGACTAATGAAAAACTGTTTTTT.

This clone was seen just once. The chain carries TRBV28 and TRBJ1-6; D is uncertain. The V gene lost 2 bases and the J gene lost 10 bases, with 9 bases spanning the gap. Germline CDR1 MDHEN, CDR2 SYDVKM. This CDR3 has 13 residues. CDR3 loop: CASSLQSRSPLHF. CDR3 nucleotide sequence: TGTGCCAGCAGTTTACAGTCTCGGTCACCCCTCCACTTT.

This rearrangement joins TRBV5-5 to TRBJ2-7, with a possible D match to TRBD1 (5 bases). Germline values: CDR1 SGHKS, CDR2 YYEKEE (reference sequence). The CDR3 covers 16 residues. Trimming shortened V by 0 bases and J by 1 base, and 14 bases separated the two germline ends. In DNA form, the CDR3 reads TGTGCCAGCAGCTTGGTTTTGCAGGGCGCATCCTACGAGCAGTACTTC. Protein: CASSLVLQGASYEQYF.

CDR3 coding DNA: TGTGCCAGCAGGGGTACCGGGTGGAACACCGGGGAGCTGTTTTTT. This codes for CASRGTGWNTGELFF. This chain uses TRBV11-2 with TRBJ2-2; D is ambiguous. Trimming removed 6 bases from V and 1 base from J, with 12 bases in between. The germline CDR1 and CDR2 sequences are SGHAT and FQNNGV. The CDR3 has 15 residues.

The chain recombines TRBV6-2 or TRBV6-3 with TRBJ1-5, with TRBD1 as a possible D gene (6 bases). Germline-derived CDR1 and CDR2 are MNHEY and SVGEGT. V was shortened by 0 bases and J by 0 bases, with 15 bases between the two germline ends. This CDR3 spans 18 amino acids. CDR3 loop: CASSYSQGSPYSNQPQHF. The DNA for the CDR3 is TGTGCCAGCAGTTACTCGCAGGGGAGTCCATATAGCAATCAGCCCCAGCATTTT.

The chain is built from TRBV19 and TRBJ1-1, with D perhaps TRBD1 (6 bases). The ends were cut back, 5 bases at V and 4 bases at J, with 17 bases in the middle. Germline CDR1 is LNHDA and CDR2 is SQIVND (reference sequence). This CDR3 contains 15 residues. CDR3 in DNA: TGTGCCAGTAGTTCCCTCACCACAGGGCGCACTGAAGCTTTCTTT. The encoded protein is CASSSLTTGRTEAFF.

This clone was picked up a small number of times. CDR3 nucleotides: TGTGCCAGCAGTTCCCTCTCGGGAGGGAGTCAGCCCCAGCATTTT. Translating it yields CASSSLSGGSQPQHF. The chain carries TRBV6-2 or TRBV6-3 and TRBJ1-5; D not certain. There are 15 residues in the CDR3. The V gene's germline CDR1 is MNHEY and CDR2 SVGEGT. Trimming cost V 4 bases and J 6 bases, with 16 bases left between them.

Here the CDR3 reads CASSPPPGVTEKLFF. In DNA form, the CDR3 reads TGTGCCAGCAGCCCCCCCCCAGGGGTGACTGAAAAACTGTTTTTT. The chain has TRBV6-5 and TRBJ1-4, with D tentatively TRBD1 (6 bases). The CDR3 runs 15 residues. V was pared by 6 bases and J by 7 bases, with 18 bases between. Germline V gives CDR1 MNHEY, CDR2 SVGAGI.

The CDR3 sequence is CASSSQGSTDTQYF. DNA for the CDR3: TGTGCCAGCAGCTCGCAGGGGTCAACAGATACGCAGTATTTT. The rearrangement joins TRBV3-1 (or the pseudogene TRBV3-2) to TRBJ2-3, with D tentatively TRBD1 (6 bases). This CDR3 has 14 residues. Germline V CDR1 and CDR2: LGHDT, YNNKEL (reference sequence). V lost 5 bases, J lost 3 bases, and 12 bases lay in between.

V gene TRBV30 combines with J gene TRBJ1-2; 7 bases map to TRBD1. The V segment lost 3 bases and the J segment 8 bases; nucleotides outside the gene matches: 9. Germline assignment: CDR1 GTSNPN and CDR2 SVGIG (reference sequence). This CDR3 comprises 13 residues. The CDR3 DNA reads TGTGCCTGGAGGGGGACAGTTCCCGAGGGCTACACCTTC. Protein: CAWRGTVPEGYTF. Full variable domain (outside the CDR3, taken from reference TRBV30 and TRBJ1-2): SQTIHQWPATLVQPVGSPLSLECTVEGTSNPNLYWYRQAAGRGLQLLFYSVGIGQISSEVPQNLSASRPQDRQFILSSKKLLLSDSGFYLCAWRGTVPEGYTFGSGTRLTVV.

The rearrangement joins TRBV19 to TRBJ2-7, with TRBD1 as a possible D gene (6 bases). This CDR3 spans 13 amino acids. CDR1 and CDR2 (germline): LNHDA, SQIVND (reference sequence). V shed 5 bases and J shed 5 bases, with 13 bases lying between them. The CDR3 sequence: CASSPTTGNEQYF. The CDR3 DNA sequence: TGTGCCAGTAGTCCCACTACAGGGAACGAGCAGTACTTC.

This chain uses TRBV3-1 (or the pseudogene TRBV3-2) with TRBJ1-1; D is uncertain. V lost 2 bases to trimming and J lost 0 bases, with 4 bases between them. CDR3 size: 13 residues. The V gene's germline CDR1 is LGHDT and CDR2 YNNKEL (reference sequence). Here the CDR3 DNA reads TGTGCCAGCAGCCAAAGGGTGAACACTGAAGCTTTCTTT. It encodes CASSQRVNTEAFF.

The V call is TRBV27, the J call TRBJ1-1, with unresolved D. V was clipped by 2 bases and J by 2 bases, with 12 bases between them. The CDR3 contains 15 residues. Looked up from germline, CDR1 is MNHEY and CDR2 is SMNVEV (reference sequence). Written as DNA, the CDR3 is TGTGCCAGCAGTTTACTAGGGCAGCCCAACACTGAAGCTTTCTTT. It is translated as CASSLLGQPNTEAFF.

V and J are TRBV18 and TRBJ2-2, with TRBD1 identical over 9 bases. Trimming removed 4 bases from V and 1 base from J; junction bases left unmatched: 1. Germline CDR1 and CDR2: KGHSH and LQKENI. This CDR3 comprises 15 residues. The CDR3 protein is CASSLDRGNTGELFF. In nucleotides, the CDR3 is TGTGCCAGCTCACTGGACAGGGGGAACACCGGGGAGCTGTTTTTT.

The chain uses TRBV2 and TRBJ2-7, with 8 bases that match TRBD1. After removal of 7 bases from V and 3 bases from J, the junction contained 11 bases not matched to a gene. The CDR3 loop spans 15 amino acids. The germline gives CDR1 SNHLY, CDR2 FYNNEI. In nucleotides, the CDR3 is TGTGCCAGCAACCCTAGGACAGGGAAAAGCTACGAGCAGTACTTC. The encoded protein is CASNPRTGKSYEQYF.

The CDR3 is CASSPYRTDPNYGYTF. CDR3 in DNA: TGTGCCAGCAGCCCGTACAGGACGGACCCAAACTATGGCTACACCTTC. The genes are TRBV7-2 and TRBJ1-2; D possibly corresponds to TRBD1 (5 bases). With 5 bases removed from V and 2 bases from J, the gap between germline ends came to 18 bases. The length of the CDR3 is 16 residues. Germline assignment: CDR1 SGHTA and CDR2 FQGNSA.

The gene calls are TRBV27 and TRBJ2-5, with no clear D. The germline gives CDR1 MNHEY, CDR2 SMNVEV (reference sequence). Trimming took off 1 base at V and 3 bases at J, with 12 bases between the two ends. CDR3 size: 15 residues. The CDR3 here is CASSLWRGREETQYF. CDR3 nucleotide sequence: TGTGCCAGCAGTTTATGGCGTGGTAGGGAAGAGACCCAGTACTTC.

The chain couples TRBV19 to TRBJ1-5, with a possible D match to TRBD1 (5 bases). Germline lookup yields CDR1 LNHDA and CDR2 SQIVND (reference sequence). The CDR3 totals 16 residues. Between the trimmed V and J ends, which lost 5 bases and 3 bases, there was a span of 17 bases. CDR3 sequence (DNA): TGTGCCAGTAGTGGTCAGGGAGTTGGTTTCAATCAGCCCCAGCATTTT. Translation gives CASSGQGVGFNQPQHF.

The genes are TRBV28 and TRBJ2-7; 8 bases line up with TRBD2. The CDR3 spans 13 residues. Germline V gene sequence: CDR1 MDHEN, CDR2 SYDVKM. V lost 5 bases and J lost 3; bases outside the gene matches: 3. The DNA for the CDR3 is TGTGCCAGCAGTCGGGGGGGGATCTACGAGCAGTACTTC. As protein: CASSRGGIYEQYF. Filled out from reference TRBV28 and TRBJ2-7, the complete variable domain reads DVKVTQSSRYLVKRTGEKVFLECVQDMDHENMFWYRQDPGLGLRLIYFSYDVKMKEKGDIPEGYSVSREKKERFSLILESASTNQTSMYLCASSRGGIYEQYFGPGTRLTVT.

The CDR3 bases are TGTGCCAGCAGCTCCTTAAGGGGGGCTACTGGGCAGTACTTC. It encodes CASSSLRGATGQYF. The chain has TRBV7-2 and TRBJ2-7; TRBD1 or TRBD2 may be the D gene (6 bases each). The CDR3 has 14 amino acids. V was clipped by 4 bases and J by 9 bases, with 19 bases between them. Germline CDR1 reads SGHTA; CDR2 reads FQGNSA. The entire variable domain, with the rest obtained from reference TRBV7-2 and TRBJ2-7, is as follows: GAGVSQSPSNKVTEKGKDVELRCDPISGHTALYWYRQSLGQGLEFLIYFQGNSAPDKSGLPSDRFSAERTGGSVSTLTIQRTQQEDSAVYLCASSSLRGATGQYFGPGTRLTVT.

The CDR3 sequence: CASSQDRASGGRGLTDTQYF. CDR3 sequence (DNA): TGCGCCAGCAGCCAAGATAGAGCTAGCGGGGGGCGCGGTCTCACAGATACGCAGTATTTT. This chain connects TRBV4-3 to TRBJ2-3, with TRBD2 identical over 11 bases. CDR1 is LGHNA, CDR2 YSLEER, per germline. This CDR3 contains 20 residues. Trimming took 0 bases from V and 2 from J; bases not matched to a gene: 13.

The CDR3 DNA follows: TGTGCCAGCGGGCTCGGGGGGAATGAGCAGTTCTTC. It codes for CASGLGGNEQFF. The rearrangement joins TRBV27 to TRBJ2-1; 7 nucleotides match TRBD2. The V gene's germline CDR1 is MNHEY and CDR2 SMNVEV (reference sequence). V trimming: 8 bases; J trimming: 7 bases; junction bases outside the gene matches: 5. The CDR3 is 12 amino acids.

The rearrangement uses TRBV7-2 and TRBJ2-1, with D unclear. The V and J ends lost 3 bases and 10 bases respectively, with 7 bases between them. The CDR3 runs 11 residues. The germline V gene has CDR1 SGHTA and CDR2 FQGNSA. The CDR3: CASSFMEEQFF. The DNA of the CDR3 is TGTGCCAGCAGCTTTATGGAAGAGCAGTTCTTC.

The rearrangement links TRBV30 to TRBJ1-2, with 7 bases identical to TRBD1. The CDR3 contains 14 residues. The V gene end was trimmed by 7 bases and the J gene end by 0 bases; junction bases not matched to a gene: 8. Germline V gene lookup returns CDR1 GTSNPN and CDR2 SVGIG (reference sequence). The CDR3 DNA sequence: TGTGCCTATGAGGACAGGCGAGCTAACTATGGCTACACCTTC. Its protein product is CAYEDRRANYGYTF.

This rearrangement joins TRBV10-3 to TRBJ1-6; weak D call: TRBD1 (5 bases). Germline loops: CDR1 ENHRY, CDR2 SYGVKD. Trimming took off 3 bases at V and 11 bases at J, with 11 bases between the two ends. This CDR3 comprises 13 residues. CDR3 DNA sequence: TGTGCCATCAGTGAAAAGGGGAATACACCCCTCCACTTT. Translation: CAISEKGNTPLHF.